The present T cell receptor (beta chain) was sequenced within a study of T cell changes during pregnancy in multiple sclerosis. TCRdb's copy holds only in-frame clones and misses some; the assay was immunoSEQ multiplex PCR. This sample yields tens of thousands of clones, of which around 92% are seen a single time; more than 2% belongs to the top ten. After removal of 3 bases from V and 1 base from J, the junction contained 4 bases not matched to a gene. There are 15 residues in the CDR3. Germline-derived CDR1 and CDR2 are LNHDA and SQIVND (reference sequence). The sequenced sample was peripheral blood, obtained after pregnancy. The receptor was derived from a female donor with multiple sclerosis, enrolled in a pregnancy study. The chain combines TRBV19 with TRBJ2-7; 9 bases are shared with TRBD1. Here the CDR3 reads CASSIPGTGSYEQYF. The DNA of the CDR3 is TGTGCCAGTAGTATTCCCGGGACAGGGTCCTACGAGCAGTACTTC.